This T cell receptor (beta chain) was sequenced in a study of blood T cell repertoires in COVID-19. Overall study context: T cells, B-cell-depleted T cells, or PBMCs provided the cDNA or gDNA that served as material.

This clone has only one observation. Per the original data handling: For nucleated cells, counts were estimated from reference gene primer amplification. TCRdb's copy holds only in-frame clones and misses some; the assay was immunoSEQ multiplex PCR. The D gene and trimming were derived from the DNA, and the V and J assignments and clone size from that table. The data contain 200,000 to 250,000 clones, about 90% of them seen just once; the ten biggest clones take up 0.85% to 0.95%. Each participant's cohort was designated according to participant-reported clinical history. The CDR3 extends over 14 amino acids. Germline values: CDR1 SGHAT, CDR2 FQNNGV. The V end lost 4 bases, the J end lost 0 bases, and 7 bases lay between the germline ends.

Material: PBMCs or T cells enriched from blood (not recorded which). The chain uses TRBV11-2 and TRBJ2-1, with D tentatively TRBD2 (6 bases). The receptor's source is a man in his fifties who had been exposed to COVID-19. The CDR3 loop is CASSSGGSYNEQFF. The CDR3 DNA sequence: TGTGCCAGCAGCTCCGGGGGCTCCTACAATGAGCAGTTCTTC.